Below are 22 T cell receptor beta chains sequenced from a single sample in a study of T cells in Graves' hyperthyroidism and ophthalmopathy. TCR beta CDR3 sequences were amplified from RNA transcripts. Primed by the HTBI set, a first-round RT-PCR was run on the TCR CDR3. From the multiplex PCR reads, TCRdb called clonotypes with MiXCR, one entry per CDR3 protein. The sample shows hundreds of thousands of distinct CDR3 sequences, 38% of them seen only once. Sequencing was done on a sample of blood. These receptors came from a man in his late teens or twenties with Graves' hyperthyroidism.

This clonotype was seen ten or more times. The J gene is TRBJ2-7, the V gene TRBV7-9; D call uncertain. CDR1 is SEHNR and CDR2 is FQNEAQ in the germline V gene (reference sequence). V was cut by 1 base and J by 4 bases, with 8 bases left in between. The CDR3 totals 13 residues. The CDR3: CASSLVAYYEQYF. The CDR3 DNA is TGTGCCAGCAGCTTAGTGGCCTATTACGAGCAGTACTTC.

The CDR3 region has the DNA TGTGCCACCAGCGCAGGGGACACCATATATTTT. Amino acids: CATSAGDTIYF. The chain links TRBV15 to TRBJ1-3, with D tentatively TRBD1 (6 bases). Germline-derived CDR1 and CDR2 are LNHNV and YYDKDF (reference sequence). The CDR3 is made up of 11 amino acids. V lost 5 bases, J lost 8 bases, and 7 bases lay in between.

This chain connects TRBV9 to TRBJ2-6; D is ambiguous. Germline values: CDR1 SGDLS, CDR2 YYNGEE. The CDR3 has 18 residues. V gave up 0 bases and J gave up 0 bases, with 13 bases separating them. CDR3 nucleotides: TGTGCCAGCAGCGTAGCTGTAGGATCCAACTCTGGGGCCAACGTCCTGACTTTC. Its translation: CASSVAVGSNSGANVLTF. Full variable domain (rest looked up from reference TRBV9 and TRBJ2-6): DSGVTQTPKHLITATGQRVTLRCSPRSGDLSVYWYQQSLDQGLQFLIQYYNGEERAKGNILERFSAQQFPDLHSELNLSSLELGDSALYFCASSVAVGSNSGANVLTFGAGSRLTVL.

Many counts were recorded for this clonotype. This chain connects TRBV29-1 to TRBJ2-5; tentative D call: TRBD2 (6 bases). V gave up 7 bases and J gave up 4 bases, with 22 bases separating them. Germline lookup yields CDR1 SQVTM and CDR2 ANQGSEA. This CDR3 has 15 amino acids. The CDR3 DNA is TGCAGCGGCGAGACCGGGACTGCCGTCGGAGAGACCCAGTACTTC. It translates to CSGETGTAVGETQYF.

About this clonotype itself: No conserved phenylalanine or tryptophan ends this CDR3, so it is likely a read error. This chain uses TRBV7-9 with TRBJ1-6; 10 bases match TRBD1. This CDR3 is 14 amino acids long. With V trimmed by 3 bases and J by 7 bases, 0 bases remained unmatched. CDR1 and CDR2 from the germline V gene are SEHNR and FQNEAQ (reference sequence). In DNA, the CDR3 is TGTGCCAGCAGCTTGGACAGGGGGAATTCACCCCTCCACCTT. This encodes CASSLDRGNSPLHL.

This clonotype has at least ten counts. The chain joins TRBV7-2 to TRBJ2-7; D is undetermined. Germline V gene data show CDR1 as SGHTA and CDR2 as FQGNSA. This CDR3 spans 11 amino acids. V gave up 4 bases and J gave up 5 bases, with 6 bases separating them. The chain's CDR3 is CASSYFNEQYF. As DNA, the CDR3 is TGTGCCAGCAGCTATTTTAACGAGCAGTACTTC.

This clonotype appeared many times. The CDR3 region is CAISESSGTNVLTF. Written as DNA, the CDR3 is TGTGCCATCAGTGAGTCATCAGGGACGAACGTCCTGACTTTC. This chain connects TRBV10-3 to TRBJ2-6, with D perhaps matching TRBD1 or TRBD2 (5 bases each). CDR3 length equals 14 residues. Trimming stripped 0 bases from V and 10 bases from J, with 10 bases between. Germline loops: CDR1 ENHRY, CDR2 SYGVKD.

The chain employs TRBV29-1 and TRBJ1-1; 8 nucleotides line up with TRBD1. The CDR3 loop spans 12 amino acids. V lost 4 bases and J lost 5; bases outside the gene matches: 3. Germline-derived CDR1 and CDR2 are SQVTM and ANQGSEA. The CDR3 sequence is CSVGRTGTEAFF. The CDR3 DNA follows: TGCAGCGTTGGTAGGACAGGGACTGAAGCTTTCTTT.

The table lists this clonotype with a few counts. The V gene is TRBV29-1, the J gene TRBJ2-7; D is unresolved. CDR3 length equals 15 residues. Germline V gene lookup returns CDR1 SQVTM and CDR2 ANQGSEA. V lost 0 bases and J lost 1, with 13 bases in between. The CDR3 coding sequence is TGCAGCGTTGAAGATTCGACCGGTGTTTCCTACGAGCAGTACTTC. It translates to CSVEDSTGVSYEQYF.

The rearrangement links TRBV2 to TRBJ2-2; 11 bases agree with TRBD2. CDR3 length: 17 residues. CDR1 and CDR2 (germline): SNHLY, FYNNEI. Losses at the gene ends were 4 bases for V and 3 bases for J; bases not matched to a gene: 7. The DNA of the CDR3 is TGTGCCAGCAGTGGTAGCGGGGGGGGAACCTACACCGGGGAGCTGTTTTTT. It is translated as CASSGSGGGTYTGELFF.

The genes are TRBV10-3 and TRBJ2-2, with D perhaps TRBD2 (6 bases). Germline-derived CDR1 and CDR2 are ENHRY and SYGVKD. The CDR3 is 18 amino acids. Trimming removed 10 bases at V and 0 bases at J, with 24 bases between. Here the CDR3 reads CATDEESGVGANTGELFF. CDR3 coding DNA: TGTGCCACCGACGAAGAGTCGGGGGTAGGGGCGAACACCGGGGAGCTGTTTTTT.

This clonotype has ten or more counts. Written as DNA, the CDR3 is TGCAGCGTTGAAGCTGCAGGGGGCACTGAAGCTTTCTTT. Translated: CSVEAAGGTEAFF. The chain carries TRBV29-1 and TRBJ1-1; 7 positions agree with TRBD1. This CDR3 contains 13 residues. In germline, CDR1 is SQVTM, CDR2 ANQGSEA. J was trimmed by 4 bases and V by 1 base; bases with no gene match: 3.

Worth noting for this clonotype: The germline gene is not matched at one end of the junction; a read error may be the cause. The genes are TRBV29-1 and TRBJ2-2; D is unclear. This CDR3 has 12 amino acids. Per the germline V gene, CDR1 is SQVTM and CDR2 is ANQGSEA. The CDR3 DNA follows: TGCAGCGTTTCATGGAACGCCGGGGAGCTGTTTTTT. Translation: CSVSWNAGELFF.

This clonotype was detected many times. V gene TRBV29-1 combines with J gene TRBJ1-1; unclear D gene. Per the germline V gene, CDR1 is SQVTM and CDR2 is ANQGSEA. V was clipped by 4 bases and J by 6 bases, with 9 bases between them. This CDR3 comprises 11 residues. For the CDR3, the DNA is TGCAGCGTTGTGGAGAGCGCTGAAGCTTTCTTT. Translation gives CSVVESAEAFF.

In regard to this clonotype: Because it lacks the conserved phenylalanine or tryptophan at the end, this CDR3 is likely a read error. The DNA is left out, because the CDR3 cannot be placed on it with certainty; the CDR3 is given as TCRdb lists it. The chain combines TRBV29-1 with TRBJ2-6; the table gives TRBD1 as D, unverified against the DNA. Germline assignment: CDR1 SQVTM and CDR2 ANQGSEA. The CDR3 numbers 9 amino acids, ends counted. The CDR3 sequence is CSVEEGAGT.

V and J are TRBV7-2 and TRBJ2-2; D is unclear. Germline CDR1 SGHTA, CDR2 FQGNSA. Trimming cost V 3 bases and J 1 base, with 12 bases left between them. The CDR3 totals 16 residues. Written as DNA, the CDR3 is TGTGCCAGCAGCTTCTCTCTTAACCGGAACACCGGGGAGCTGTTTTTT. It specifies CASSFSLNRNTGELFF.

Concerning this clonotype itself: This may arise from a read error, as a much more abundant clone is one base away. V and J are TRBV7-1 and TRBJ2-7; D is unresolved. TRBV7-1 is an open reading frame, and its role is uncertain. The CDR3 runs 14 residues. The ends were cut back, 3 bases at V and 1 base at J, with 10 bases in the middle. The CDR3 spells CASSSPVESYEQYF. Written as DNA, the CDR3 is TGTGCCAGCAGCTCCCCAGTGGAATCCTACGAGCAGTACTTC.

This CDR3 is CASSTQKDEQYF. The CDR3 nucleotides read TGTGCCAGCAGTACCCAAAAAGACGAGCAGTACTTC. This chain joins TRBV6-5 and TRBJ2-7; D gene uncertain. The CDR3 has 12 amino acids. Trimming cost V 5 bases and J 5 bases, with 10 bases left between them. Germline V gene lookup returns CDR1 MNHEY and CDR2 SVGAGI.

This clonotype was counted ten times or more. The chain employs TRBV7-8 and TRBJ2-7; possibly TRBD1 or TRBD2 for D (5 bases each). Germline lookup yields CDR1 SGHVS and CDR2 FQNEAQ. This CDR3 comprises 14 residues. Trimming removed 4 bases from V and 2 bases from J, with 12 bases in between. The chain's CDR3 is CASSSTAAAYEQYF. Written as DNA, the CDR3 is TGTGCCAGCAGCTCGACAGCAGCGGCCTACGAGCAGTACTTC.

This clonotype was detected ten times or more. The chain links TRBV6-5 to TRBJ1-1; TRBD1 might be the D (5 bases). The CDR3 has 14 residues. V was shortened by 0 bases and J by 1 base, with 6 bases between the two germline ends. Per germline, CDR1 MNHEY and CDR2 SVGAGI. The CDR3 spells CASSYSTANTEAFF. The CDR3 DNA sequence: TGTGCCAGCAGTTACTCGACAGCGAACACTGAAGCTTTCTTT.

The J gene is TRBJ1-5, the V gene TRBV6-5; D unclear. The ends were cut back, 6 bases at V and 1 base at J, with 10 bases in the middle. Germline CDR1 reads MNHEY; CDR2 reads SVGAGI. There are 14 residues in the CDR3. CDR3: CASSRIESNQPQHF. CDR3 bases: TGTGCCAGCAGCCGCATAGAAAGCAATCAGCCCCAGCATTTT.

The CDR3 sequence: CASRDDRVHGYTF. CDR3 DNA: TGTGCCAGCAGGGATGACAGGGTACACGGCTACACCTTC. This chain links TRBV12-3 or TRBV12-4 with TRBJ1-2, with 7 bases matching TRBD1. The V segment lost 6 bases and the J segment 8 bases; nucleotides outside the gene matches: 9. There are 13 residues in the CDR3.